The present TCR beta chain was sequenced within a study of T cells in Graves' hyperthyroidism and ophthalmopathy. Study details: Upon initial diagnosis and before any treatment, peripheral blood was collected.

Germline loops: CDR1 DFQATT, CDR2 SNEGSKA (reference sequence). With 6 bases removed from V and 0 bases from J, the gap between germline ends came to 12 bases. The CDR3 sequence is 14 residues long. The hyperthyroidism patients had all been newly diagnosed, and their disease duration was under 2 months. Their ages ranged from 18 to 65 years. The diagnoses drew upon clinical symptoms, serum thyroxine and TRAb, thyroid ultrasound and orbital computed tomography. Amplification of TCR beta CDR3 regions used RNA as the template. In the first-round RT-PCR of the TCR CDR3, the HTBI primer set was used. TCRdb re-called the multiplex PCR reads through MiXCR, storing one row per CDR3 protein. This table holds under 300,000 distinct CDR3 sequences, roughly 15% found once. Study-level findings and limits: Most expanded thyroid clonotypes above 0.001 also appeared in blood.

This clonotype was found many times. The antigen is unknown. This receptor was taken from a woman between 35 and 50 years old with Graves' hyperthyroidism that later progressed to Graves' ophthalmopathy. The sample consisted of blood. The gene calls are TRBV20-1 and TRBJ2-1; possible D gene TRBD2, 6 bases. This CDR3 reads CSAQIADSYNEQFF. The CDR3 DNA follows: TGCAGTGCCCAGATAGCGGACTCCTACAATGAGCAGTTCTTC.